A selection of T cell receptor beta chains follows, all from one sample in a study of shared clonotypes between healthy human individuals. Clones were sequenced by immunoSEQ multiplex PCR, and TCRdb holds only the in-frame ones, with some missing. The sample carries some 1.5 million clones, 95% to 99% recorded once. The source material was naive CD4+ T cells sorted from blood. Receptor source: a man under 40 in good health. The CDR3 runs from the conserved cysteine through the conserved F or W. The D gene is left open where the match is weak. Only some rows state a clone size, as once, few, many or a class for expanded clones.

NA	NA	TRBJ1-1	TRBV19	TGTGCCAGTAGCCCTCGGGGAGAGAACACTGAAGCTTTCTTT	CASSPRGENTEAFF
once	TRBD2	TRBJ2-7	TRBV6-5	TGTGCCAGCAGTCCCGTTGGCGCGGGGGCCTACGAGCAGTACTTC	CASSPVGAGAYEQYF
NA	NA	TRBJ2-3	TRBV20-1	TGCAGCACCACGCCCCCGGATACGCAGTATTTT	CSTTPPDTQYF
NA	NA	TRBJ2-7	TRBV27	TGTGCCAGCAGTCAAGCCTGGATAGGGACCTACGAGCAGTACTTC	CASSQAWIGTYEQYF
NA	NA	TRBJ2-1	TRBV10-1	TGCGCCAGCGCGGGAAACTACAATGAGCAGTTCTTC	CASAGNYNEQFF
NA	NA	TRBJ1-5	TRBV18	TGTGCCAGCTCGTCAAATGCAGGGCCGGGGACCAATCAGCCCCAGCATTTT	CASSSNAGPGTNQPQHF
NA	NA	TRBJ2-3	TRBV9	TGTGCCAGCAGCGTAGATCCCAACGGGAGAGCGGCAGATACGCAGTATTTT	CASSVDPNGRAADTQYF
NA	NA	TRBJ1-1	TRBV5-4	TGTGCCAGCAGCTTGGCCGGGGGGCCCACTGAAGCTTTCTTT	CASSLAGGPTEAFF
NA	NA	TRBJ2-5	TRBV9	TGTGCCAGCAGCGCGGGGGCGACAGGATACCAAGAGACCCAGTACTTC	CASSAGATGYQETQYF
NA	TRBD1	TRBJ1-4	TRBV11-1	TGTGCCAGCAGCACACGGACAGGGCGGGAACTGTTTTTT	CASSTRTGRELFF
NA	NA	TRBJ1-1	TRBV23-1	TGCGCCAGCAGTCAATCGTCGCCGCCCAACACTGAAGCTTTCTTT	CASSQSSPPNTEAFF
NA	NA	TRBJ1-2	TRBV20-1	TGCAGTGCTTCGGACAGCTATGGCTACACCTTC	CSASDSYGYTF